This T cell receptor beta chain was profiled in a study of blood T cell repertoires in COVID-19. Under the authors' procedure: From reference gene primer amplification, estimates of nucleated cell counts were derived. Assay: immunoSEQ multiplex PCR; the TCRdb copy retains only in-frame clones and omits some. V and J calls and clone size are those listed in that table; D and trimming were worked out from the DNA. The sample records tens of thousands of clones, about 91% being singletons. The CDR3 totals 14 residues. Germline CDR1 is DFQATT and CDR2 is SNEGSKA (reference sequence). Trimming removed 3 bases at V and 3 bases at J, with 12 bases between.

This TCR derives from a man in his 60s with active COVID-19. V gene TRBV20-1 combines with J gene TRBJ2-1; maybe TRBD2 (6 bases). Sequencing was performed on peripheral blood. The CDR3 protein is CSASWQAGYNEQFF. The CDR3 DNA follows: TGCAGTGCTAGTTGGCAAGCGGGCTACAATGAGCAGTTCTTC.